A selection of T cell receptor beta chains follows, all from one sample in a study of blood T cell repertoires in COVID-19. Repertoires were generated with immunoSEQ multiplex PCR, while TCRdb's copy carries only in-frame clones and drops some. The data hold approximately 230,000 clones, with roughly 87% observed a single time. The sequencing sample was made of peripheral blood. These receptors came from a man aged 18 to 29 with active or convalescent COVID-19. Both conserved end residues are part of each CDR3. Each record gives: V gene, J gene, clone size, D gene, CDR3 protein. D genes are given only for firm matches. Where a row states a size, it is once, few, many or the class of an expanded clone; other rows omit it.

TRBV4-3,TRBJ2-2,once,TRBD1,CASSQRQGANTGELFF
TRBV5-1,TRBJ1-4,.,.,CASSGRAGRGNEKLFF
TRBV13,TRBJ1-5,.,.,CASSSGSRNNQPQHF
TRBV19,TRBJ1-5,.,TRBD1,CASSIVTGGPLSNQPQHF
TRBV27,TRBJ2-1,.,.,CASSFSGAHNEQFF
TRBV27,TRBJ2-5,.,.,CASPKSPSAETQYF
TRBV5-1,TRBJ2-1,.,TRBD2,CASSSGSGYNEQFF
TRBV4-2,TRBJ2-5,.,.,CASSQGTMDAEETQYF
TRBV7-3,TRBJ2-1,.,.,CASSSGVGSYNEQFF
TRBV7-2,TRBJ1-5,.,.,CASSGGTSSNQPQHF
TRBV5-6,TRBJ1-5,.,TRBD1,CASTSGTGRQPQHF
TRBV6-6,TRBJ2-1,.,.,CASSPGMSLSSYNEQFF
TRBV7-2,TRBJ1-1,.,.,CASSSRQTQGAFF
TRBV28,TRBJ2-7,.,.,CASSSPGSYFEQYF
TRBV6-2/TRBV6-3,TRBJ1-1,.,.,CASSYSGRGTEAFF
TRBV5-1,TRBJ2-7,few,.,CASSLGSSYGQYF